These 10 T cell receptor beta chains came from one sample sequenced in a study of human T cells and chemical hapten exposure. TCRdb reanalysed the RACE reads using MiXCR and keeps one entry per CDR3 protein. This table holds fewer than 300,000 distinct CDR3 sequences, approximately 8.6% found once. Time point noted: pre-sensitization, week 0. Documented treatment: therapeutic diphenylcyclopropenone sensitization with weekly scalp DPC. The sequencing used whole blood, collected in connection with sensitization to the hapten diphenylcyclopropenone (DPC). These receptor sequences come from a middle-aged woman with alopecia areata. Some clones in this sample may be carry-over from other donors' samples.

This clonotype has at least ten counts. The chain uses TRBV2 and TRBJ2-7; tentative D call: TRBD1 (7 bases). CDR3 size: 13 residues. V lost 11 bases, J lost 2 bases, and 16 bases lay in between. The germline CDR1 and CDR2 sequences are SNHLY and FYNNEI. Written as DNA, the CDR3 is TGTGCCGGAGGGACAGCTAATACCTACGAGCAGTACTTC. As protein: CAGGTANTYEQYF.

This chain joins TRBV6-5 and TRBJ2-7, with 13 nucleotides matching TRBD2. Germline V lookup: CDR1 MNHEY, CDR2 SVGAGI. The junction had 2 bases not matched to a gene; V was cut back by 6 bases and J by 3 bases. CDR3 length equals 14 residues. The chain's CDR3 is CASRLAGGIYEQYF. CDR3 DNA sequence: TGTGCCAGCAGACTAGCGGGAGGGATCTACGAGCAGTACTTC.

In this sample, this clonotype turned up a few times. The chain carries TRBV2 and TRBJ2-5; possibly TRBD1 or TRBD2 for D (6 bases each). Germline V gene data show CDR1 as SNHLY and CDR2 as FYNNEI. Trimming stripped 6 bases from V and 9 bases from J, with 26 bases between. This CDR3 has 16 amino acids. CDR3 region: CASRSQGLDQPDAQYF. The CDR3 bases are TGTGCCAGCAGATCACAGGGACTGGACCAACCTGACGCCCAGTACTTC.

A few counts support this clonotype. V usage is TRBV7-2 and J usage is TRBJ2-3; 12 bases line up with TRBD2. The CDR3 covers 16 residues. V shed 6 bases, J shed 0 bases, and the junction held 4 bases outside the gene matches. CDR1 SGHTA and CDR2 FQGNSA come from the germline V gene. DNA for the CDR3: TGTGCCAGCAGACTAGCGGGAGGATATAGCACAGATACGCAGTATTTT. Protein: CASRLAGGYSTDTQYF.

This clonotype showed up many times. This chain links TRBV7-2 with TRBJ1-6; 9 positions agree with TRBD1. The CDR3 consists of 16 residues. The junction had 8 bases not matched to a gene; V was cut back by 5 bases and J by 6 bases. Germline CDR1 SGHTA, CDR2 FQGNSA. CDR3 in amino acids: CASSNMRDRVNSPLHF. The DNA of the CDR3 is TGTGCCAGCAGCAATATGAGGGACAGGGTTAATTCACCCCTCCACTTT.

The chain carries TRBV20-1 and TRBJ2-2; TRBD2 is a possible D gene (5 bases). The length of the CDR3 is 13 residues. The germline V gene has CDR1 DFQATT and CDR2 SNEGSKA (reference sequence). V lost 3 bases, J lost 4 bases, and 9 bases lay in between. The DNA of the CDR3 is TGCAGTGCTAGTTCCGGGATCACCGGGGAGCTGTTTTTT. It yields the protein CSASSGITGELFF.

The chain carries TRBV6-1 and TRBJ2-7; D tentatively reads TRBD1 or TRBD2 (6 bases each). The germline V and J ends were trimmed by 3 bases and 2 bases, with 14 bases remaining between them. Per germline, CDR1 MNHNS and CDR2 SASEGT. This CDR3 spans 15 amino acids. The CDR3 bases are TGTGCCAGCAGTGAGTCCGGGGGCCCCACCTACGAGCAGTACTTC. It yields the protein CASSESGGPTYEQYF.

This clonotype occurred a few times. The V and J genes are TRBV19 and TRBJ2-6; D may be TRBD1 (6 bases). The germline V gene has CDR1 LNHDA and CDR2 SQIVND (reference sequence). V was cut by 3 bases and J by 3 bases, with 18 bases left in between. This CDR3 has 18 amino acids. CDR3 in amino acids: CASSIQGHDGSGANVLTF. In DNA, the CDR3 is TGTGCCAGTAGTATCCAGGGGCATGATGGTAGTGGGGCCAACGTCCTGACTTTC.

This clonotype appeared many times. The chain couples TRBV28 to TRBJ1-6, with D possibly TRBD1 on 5 matching bases. Trimming shortened V by 8 bases and J by 3 bases, and 11 bases separated the two germline ends. The germline gives CDR1 MDHEN, CDR2 SYDVKM. This CDR3 has 14 amino acids. Here the CDR3 reads CASRGPIYNSPLHF. In DNA form, the CDR3 reads TGTGCCAGCCGGGGACCGATCTATAATTCACCCCTCCACTTT.

A few counts support this clonotype. The chain links TRBV7-6 to TRBJ2-1; 11 nucleotides line up with TRBD1. J was trimmed by 9 bases and V by 5 bases; bases with no gene match: 18. Germline V gene data show CDR1 as SGHVS and CDR2 as FNYEAQ. The CDR3 runs to 18 residues. The CDR3: CASSRGQGAAGEAGEQFF. For the CDR3, the DNA is TGTGCCAGCAGCCGAGGACAGGGGGCGGCGGGAGAGGCGGGTGAGCAGTTCTTC.